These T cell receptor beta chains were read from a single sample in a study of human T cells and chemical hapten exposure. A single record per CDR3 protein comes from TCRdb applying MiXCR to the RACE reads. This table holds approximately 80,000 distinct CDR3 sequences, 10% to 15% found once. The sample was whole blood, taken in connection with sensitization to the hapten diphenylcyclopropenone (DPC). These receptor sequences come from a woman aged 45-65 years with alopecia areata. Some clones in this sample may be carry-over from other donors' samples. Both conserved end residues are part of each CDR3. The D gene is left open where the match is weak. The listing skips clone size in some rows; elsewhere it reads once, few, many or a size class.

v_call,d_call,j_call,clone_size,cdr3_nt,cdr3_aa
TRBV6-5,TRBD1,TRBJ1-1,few,TGTGCCAGTAGGGACAGCATGAACACTGAAGCTTTCTTT,CASRDSMNTEAFF
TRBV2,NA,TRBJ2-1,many,TGTGCCAGCAGTACCCGGGACTTGCAGTACAATGAGCAGTTCTTC,CASSTRDLQYNEQFF
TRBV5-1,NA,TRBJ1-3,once,TGCGCCAGCAGCCTAGACATCGGAAACACCATATATTTT,CASSLDIGNTIYF
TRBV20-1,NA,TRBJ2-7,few,TGCAGTGCTAGAATAGGCGGGAACAGGCAGTACTTC,CSARIGGNRQYF
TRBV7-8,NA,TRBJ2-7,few,TGTGCCAGCAGCTTGGGGCGCCCCTACGAGCAGTACTTC,CASSLGRPYEQYF
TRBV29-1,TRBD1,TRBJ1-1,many,TGCAGCGGGGGGCGCGCCAGGGGGCACACTGAAGCTTTCTTT,CSGGRARGHTEAFF
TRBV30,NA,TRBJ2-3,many,TGTGCCTGGAGTGTAGGGGGACCAGATACGCAGTATTTT,CAWSVGGPDTQYF
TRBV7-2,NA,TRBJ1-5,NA,TGTGCCAGCAGTCAACCGAATCAGCCCCAGCATTTT,CASSQPNQPQHF
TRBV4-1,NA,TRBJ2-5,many,TGCGCCAGCAGCCAAGGCCCGTCGCGATCGGAGACCCAGTACTTC,CASSQGPSRSETQYF
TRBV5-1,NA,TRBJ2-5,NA,TGCGCCAGCAGCTTGGGAGGGGAAGAGACCCAGTACTTC,CASSLGGEETQYF
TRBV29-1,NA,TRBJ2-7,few,TGCAGCGTCGCGCAGGGTGCCTACGAGCAGTACTTC,CSVAQGAYEQYF
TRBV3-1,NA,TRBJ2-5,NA,TGTGCCAGCAGCCGCGGACCGGGAGAGACCCAGTACTTC,CASSRGPGETQYF
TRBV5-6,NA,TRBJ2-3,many,TGTGCCAGCAGCATAGGGTCCACAGATACGCAGTATTTT,CASSIGSTDTQYF
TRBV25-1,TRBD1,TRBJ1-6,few,TGTGCCAGCAGGTCTGACAGGGGGCCTTCACCCCTCCACTTT,CASRSDRGPSPLHF
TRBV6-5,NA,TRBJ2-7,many,TGTGCCAGCAGCGAGGGGTACGAGCAGTACTTC,CASSEGYEQYF
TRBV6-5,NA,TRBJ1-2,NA,TGTGCCAGCAGTAATATGGGGCTCTATGGCTACACCTTC,CASSNMGLYGYTF
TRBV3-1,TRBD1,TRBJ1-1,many,TGTGCCAGCAGCAAAGGGACAGGAACGGGGACTGAAGCTTTCTTT,CASSKGTGTGTEAFF
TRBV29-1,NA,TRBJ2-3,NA,TGCAGCGCCAGTATTGGGGGGTCCGGAGATATGCAGTATTTT,CSASIGGSGDMQYF
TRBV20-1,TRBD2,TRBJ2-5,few,TGCAGTGCTAGGAGGGGGGGGACTAGATCCGAGACCCAGTACTTC,CSARRGGTRSETQYF
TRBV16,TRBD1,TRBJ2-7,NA,TGTGCCAGCAGCCCCGGGACAGTTCACGAGCAGTACTTC,CASSPGTVHEQYF
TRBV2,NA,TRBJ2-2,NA,TGTGCCAGCAGCCCTCTAGCGACCAACACCGGGGAGCTGTTTTTT,CASSPLATNTGELFF
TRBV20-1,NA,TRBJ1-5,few,TGCAGTGCTAGTTCTGGACAGAAGTATAGCAATCAGCCCCAGCATTTT,CSASSGQKYSNQPQHF
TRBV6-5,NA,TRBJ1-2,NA,TGTGCCAGCAGTCCGAACGGGGAAGGCTATGGCTACACCTTC,CASSPNGEGYGYTF
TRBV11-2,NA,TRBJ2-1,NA,TGTGCCAGCCGAGATGCTAGGGACAATGAGCAGTTCTTC,CASRDARDNEQFF
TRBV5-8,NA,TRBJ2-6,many,TGTGCCAGCAGCTACCCAGGAAACTCTGGGGCCAACGTCCTGACTTTC,CASSYPGNSGANVLTF
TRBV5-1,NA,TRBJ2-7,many,TGCGCCAGCAGCTTGTCTACGGGAGCGACCTACGAGCAGTACTTC,CASSLSTGATYEQYF
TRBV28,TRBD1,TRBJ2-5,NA,TGTGCCAGCAGTTTAGGAGTCAGGGGGCACGAGACCCAGTACTTC,CASSLGVRGHETQYF
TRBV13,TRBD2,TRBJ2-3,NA,TGTGCCAGCATCAAATGGCGGGGAAGCGGGGCTGGCACAGATACGCAGTATTTT,CASIKWRGSGAGTDTQYF
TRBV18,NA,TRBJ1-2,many,TGTGCCAGCTCACCAATGGGGGAAGAGGATGGCTACACCTTC,CASSPMGEEDGYTF
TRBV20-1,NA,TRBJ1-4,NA,TGCAGTGCCGCGAGGGAGGGAAGTAATGAAAAACTGTTTTTT,CSAAREGSNEKLFF
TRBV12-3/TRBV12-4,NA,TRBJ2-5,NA,TGTGCCAGCAGTTTCGGAAGGGAGACCCAGTACTTC,CASSFGRETQYF
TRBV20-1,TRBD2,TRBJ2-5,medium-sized,TGCAGTGCTAGAGCGGGACTAGCGCAGGAGACCCAGTACTTC,CSARAGLAQETQYF
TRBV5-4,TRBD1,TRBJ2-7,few,TGTGCCAGCAGCCCCCGGTACAGGGGGGCCCACGAGCAGTACTTC,CASSPRYRGAHEQYF
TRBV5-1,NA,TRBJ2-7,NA,TGCGCCAGCAGCTTGACCCGCGCCTACGAGCAGTACTTC,CASSLTRAYEQYF
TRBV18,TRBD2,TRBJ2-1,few,TGTGCCAGCTCCCAACTTAGCGGGAGAGACAATGAGCAGTTCTTC,CASSQLSGRDNEQFF
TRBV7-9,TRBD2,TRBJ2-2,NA,TGTGCCAGCAGCGCCGGGACTAGCGGGAGAGAGAAGCTGTTTTTT,CASSAGTSGREKLFF
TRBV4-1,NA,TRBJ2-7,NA,TGCGCCAGCAGCAGGGGTCCCCTAGAGAGGGAGCAGTACTTC,CASSRGPLEREQYF
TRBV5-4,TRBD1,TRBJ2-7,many,TGTCCCCTTAATACCGGGACAGGGGACTACGAGCAGTACTTC,CPLNTGTGDYEQYF
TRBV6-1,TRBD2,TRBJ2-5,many,TGTGCCAGCAGTGATCCGGGAGGGTGGGAGACCCAGTACTTC,CASSDPGGWETQYF
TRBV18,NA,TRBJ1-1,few,TGTGCCAGCTCACCGGCCCTGTCCACTGAAGCTTTCTTT,CASSPALSTEAFF
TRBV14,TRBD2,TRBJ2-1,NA,TGTGCCAGCAGCCAAGGTCTAGCGGGAGATGCGCAGTTCTTC,CASSQGLAGDAQFF
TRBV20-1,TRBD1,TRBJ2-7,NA,TGCAGTGCTAACCTCGGACAGGTCGGGTACGAGCAGTACTTC,CSANLGQVGYEQYF
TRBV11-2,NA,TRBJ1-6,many,TGTGCTACAGCTAGCTCCTATAATTCACCCCTCCACTTT,CATASSYNSPLHF
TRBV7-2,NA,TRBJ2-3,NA,TGTGCCAGCAGCTTATTAGGTAGCGACACAGATACGCAGTATTTT,CASSLLGSDTDTQYF
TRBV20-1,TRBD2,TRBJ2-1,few,TGCAGTGCTAGAGGGAGGACGGGCGGGAGGGCGGATGAGCAGTTCTTC,CSARGRTGGRADEQFF
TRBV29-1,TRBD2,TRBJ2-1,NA,TGCAGCGTGGCGGTAGCGGGAGGACCGGAGTTCTTC,CSVAVAGGPEFF
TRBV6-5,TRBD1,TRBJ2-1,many,TGTGCCAGCAGTAGGGGGAGGACAGGGGTCTACAATGAGCAGTTCTTC,CASSRGRTGVYNEQFF
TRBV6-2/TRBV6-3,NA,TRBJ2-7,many,TGTGCCAGCAGCCCTAGCGACTACGAGCAGTACTTC,CASSPSDYEQYF
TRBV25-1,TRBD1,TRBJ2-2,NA,TGTGCCAGCGCGCAGGGGGTGGACACCGGGGAGCTGTTTTTT,CASAQGVDTGELFF
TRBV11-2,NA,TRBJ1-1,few,TGTGCCAGCAGCTTGAGGATGCCGGGGGCTGGAGAAACTGAAGCTTTCTTT,CASSLRMPGAGETEAFF